This T cell receptor beta chain was sequenced for a study of T-cell memory formation after mild COVID-19. One entry per CDR3 protein results from TCRdb running MiXCR on the 5' RACE reads. The table has approximately 180,000 distinct CDR3 sequences, about a sixth seen once. This clonotype appeared a few times. This clonotype was obtained from an adult woman who had mild COVID-19 (a few samples of this study predate the infection). Cell type and time point are not known. Specimen: PBMCs or a T cell subset sorted from them (not recorded which).

The CDR3 loop is CSADRVSEKLFF. The CDR3 DNA follows: TGCAGCGCTGACAGGGTTAGTGAAAAACTGTTTTTT. V and J are TRBV29-1 and TRBJ1-4, with TRBD1 matching 7 bases. The CDR3 totals 12 residues. J lost 7 bases, V lost 7 bases, and 6 bases had no gene match. Germline V CDR1 and CDR2: SQVTM, ANQGSEA. The full variable domain, its missing parts supplied by reference TRBV29-1 and TRBJ1-4, is SAVISQKPSRDICQRGTSLTIQCQVDSQVTMMFWYRQQPGQSLTLIATANQGSEATYESGFVIDKFPISRPNLTFSTLTVSNMSPEDSSIYLCSADRVSEKLFFGSGTQLSVL.